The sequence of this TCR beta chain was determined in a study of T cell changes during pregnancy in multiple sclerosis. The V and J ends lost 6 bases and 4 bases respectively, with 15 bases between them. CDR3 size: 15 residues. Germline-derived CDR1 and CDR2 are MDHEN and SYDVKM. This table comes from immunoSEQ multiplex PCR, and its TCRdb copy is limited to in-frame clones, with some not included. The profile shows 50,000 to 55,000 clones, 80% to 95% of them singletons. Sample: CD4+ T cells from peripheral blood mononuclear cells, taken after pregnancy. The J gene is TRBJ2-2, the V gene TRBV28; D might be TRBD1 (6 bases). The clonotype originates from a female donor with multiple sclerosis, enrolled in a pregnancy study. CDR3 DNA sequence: TGTGCCAGCAGGTCGGGGACACCGGCCACCGGGGAGCTGTTTTTT. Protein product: CASRSGTPATGELFF.